Presented here are 21 T cell receptor beta chains from one specimen sequenced in a study of blood T cell repertoires in COVID-19. Assay: immunoSEQ multiplex PCR; the TCRdb copy retains only in-frame clones and omits some. The sample comprises some 140,000 clones, 83% of which are singletons, and 12% rests with the top ten. Sequencing used peripheral blood. The receptors originated from a woman aged 55 to 70 with COVID-19, enrolled during active disease.

This chain links TRBV6-5 with TRBJ2-7, with 7 bases that match TRBD1. CDR1 MNHEY and CDR2 SVGAGI come from the germline V gene. CDR3 length: 15 residues. V was pared by 6 bases and J by 1 base, with 9 bases of the junction left unmatched. The CDR3 sequence: CASRLTGLDSYEQYF. CDR3 sequence (DNA): TGTGCCAGCAGATTGACAGGGTTAGATTCCTACGAGCAGTACTTC.

The V and J genes are TRBV10-1 and TRBJ1-4, with 9 bases matching TRBD1. From germline, CDR1 is WNHNN and CDR2 SYGVQD (reference sequence). The CDR3 loop spans 15 amino acids. The V segment lost 1 base and the J segment 8 bases; nucleotides outside the gene matches: 5. CDR3 in amino acids: CASSEYGTGREKLFF. The CDR3 coding sequence is TGCGCCAGCAGTGAGTACGGGACAGGGAGAGAAAAACTGTTTTTT.

J is TRBJ2-4 and V is TRBV11-1; D may be TRBD1 (6 bases). The CDR3 runs to 13 residues. V lost 3 bases and J 7 bases, leaving 10 bases between the germline ends. The germline V gene has CDR1 SGHAT and CDR2 FQDESV (reference sequence). Written as DNA, the CDR3 is TGTGCCAGCAGCTTGGACCAGGGGAACATTCAGTACTTC. Protein product: CASSLDQGNIQYF.

This chain links TRBV19 with TRBJ2-7, with D possibly matching TRBD1 (6 bases). The CDR3 loop spans 14 amino acids. With 4 bases removed from V and 3 bases from J, the gap between germline ends came to 13 bases. Germline CDR1 LNHDA, CDR2 SQIVND (reference sequence). CDR3 DNA sequence: TGTGCCAGTAGTAAAGTACAGGGCATCTACGAGCAGTACTTC. This translates into CASSKVQGIYEQYF.

The chain carries TRBV6-5 and TRBJ2-1, with D possibly matching TRBD1 (6 bases). The CDR3 contains 12 residues. Germline-derived CDR1 and CDR2 are MNHEY and SVGAGI. Trimming left V 6 bases short and J 6 bases short, with 9 bases between. Written as DNA, the CDR3 is TGTGCCAGCAGGCGGACAGCCAATGAGCAGTTCTTC. Protein sequence: CASRRTANEQFF.

The CDR3 reads CASSTHLLAGGPIEQFF. The CDR3 DNA sequence: TGTGCCAGCAGCACCCATCTACTAGCGGGAGGGCCTATTGAGCAGTTCTTC. The J gene is TRBJ2-1, the V gene TRBV5-4, with 13 bases that match TRBD2. Unmatched junction bases numbered 13, after V lost 4 bases and J lost 9 bases. Germline V gives CDR1 SGHNT, CDR2 YYREEE (reference sequence). The length of the CDR3 is 17 residues.

This chain links TRBV2 with TRBJ2-3; 10 nucleotides agree with TRBD2. With 5 bases clipped from V and 3 bases from J, the junction kept 2 bases outside the gene matches. The CDR3 is 14 amino acids. Looked up from germline, CDR1 is SNHLY and CDR2 is FYNNEI. CDR3 DNA sequence: TGTGCCAGCAGTAGCGGGGGGGCAACAGATACGCAGTATTTT. Amino acid sequence: CASSSGGATDTQYF.

This clone was observed a few times. This chain uses TRBV3-1 (or the pseudogene TRBV3-2) with TRBJ2-1; TRBD2 agrees at 9 bases. V dropped 6 bases and J dropped 5; count of bases not matched to a gene: 11. The CDR3 consists of 16 residues. Germline V gene data show CDR1 as LGHDT and CDR2 as YNNKEL (reference sequence). CDR3: CASSRGSGRRNNEQFF. DNA of the CDR3: TGTGCCAGCAGTCGCGGTAGCGGGAGAAGGAACAATGAGCAGTTCTTC.

The rearrangement joins TRBV4-1 to TRBJ2-5, with a weak D call TRBD2 (6 bases). V lost 1 base and J 1 base, leaving 10 bases between the germline ends. The CDR3 loop spans 15 amino acids. The V gene's germline CDR1 is MGHRA and CDR2 YSYEKL. This CDR3 is CASSQGHSGQETQYF. CDR3 sequence (DNA): TGCGCCAGCAGCCAAGGACATAGCGGCCAAGAGACCCAGTACTTC.

Only a few counts were recorded for this clone. The chain carries TRBV10-1 and TRBJ2-2; TRBD2 matches at 8 bases. This CDR3 region has 15 residues. Germline V CDR1 and CDR2: WNHNN, SYGVQD (reference sequence). The V segment lost 4 bases and the J segment 6 bases; nucleotides outside the gene matches: 7. CDR3 DNA: TGCGCCAGCAGTGTCGAAGACGGGGGGGCCGGGGAGCTGTTTTTT. Translation gives CASSVEDGGAGELFF.

This clone has at least ten counts. This chain links TRBV30 with TRBJ1-6, with no clear D. This CDR3 contains 13 residues. Germline CDR1 is GTSNPN and CDR2 is SVGIG (reference sequence). Trimming removed 1 base at V and 8 bases at J, with 9 bases between. The CDR3 coding sequence is TGTGCCTGGAGTGACCAGGCCCATTCACCCCTCCACTTT. Its translation is CAWSDQAHSPLHF.

The chain is built from TRBV27 and TRBJ1-2; D may be TRBD1 (5 bases). The V gene's germline CDR1 is MNHEY and CDR2 SMNVEV (reference sequence). This CDR3 region has 14 residues. V lost 3 bases and J lost 1, with 9 bases in between. The CDR3 loop is CASSLGGVNYGYTF. The DNA of the CDR3 is TGTGCCAGCAGTTTGGGAGGGGTTAACTATGGCTACACCTTC.

This clone occurred many times. The chain couples TRBV6-4 to TRBJ2-2; 9 nucleotides align to TRBD1. Trimming cost V 0 bases and J 3 bases; bases outside gene matches: 2. In germline, CDR1 is MRHNA, CDR2 SNTAGT. This CDR3 region has 16 residues. The CDR3 region has the DNA TGTGCCAGCAGTGACTCTAGGACAGGGGACACCGGGGAGCTGTTTTTT. It specifies CASSDSRTGDTGELFF.

The CDR3 nucleotides are TGTGCCAGTAGTATGGGGGGGTCGGGACCCCAGCATTTT. Translating gives CASSMGGSGPQHF. The J gene is TRBJ1-5, the V gene TRBV19, with D perhaps TRBD1 (5 bases). The CDR3 consists of 13 residues. CDR1 and CDR2 from the germline V gene are LNHDA and SQIVND (reference sequence). V was clipped by 3 bases and J by 10 bases, with 13 bases between them.

The chain employs TRBV5-6 and TRBJ1-1, with D hard to call. This CDR3 comprises 16 residues. Trimming left V 4 bases short and J 2 bases short, with 18 bases between. Germline V CDR1 and CDR2: SGHDT, YYEEEE. This CDR3 reads CASSNVGKRLNTEAFF. CDR3 coding DNA: TGTGCCAGCAGCAATGTTGGGAAGCGGCTTAACACTGAAGCTTTCTTT.

The chain is built from TRBV5-1 and TRBJ2-3; TRBD2 matches 7 bases. Per the germline V gene, CDR1 is SGHRS and CDR2 is YFSETQ. V trimming: 1 base; J trimming: 3 bases; junction bases outside the gene matches: 8. There are 16 residues in the CDR3. CDR3 sequence (DNA): TGCGCCAGCAGCTTGATCGGCGGGAGAGGGACAGATACGCAGTATTTT. Protein sequence: CASSLIGGRGTDTQYF.

The chain employs TRBV10-1 and TRBJ1-1; D unclear. This CDR3 comprises 14 residues. V lost 2 bases to trimming and J lost 6 bases, with 13 bases between them. CDR1 WNHNN and CDR2 SYGVQD come from the germline V gene (reference sequence). CDR3 DNA sequence: TGCGCCAGCAGTGAGAGGCTTGCAAGCGCTGAAGCTTTCTTT. Protein product: CASSERLASAEAFF.

This clone occurred once. The chain couples TRBV15 to TRBJ1-5; D is unclear. Germline V gene lookup returns CDR1 LNHNV and CDR2 YYDKDF (reference sequence). The CDR3 consists of 14 residues. Trimming shortened V by 3 bases and J by 7 bases, and 13 bases separated the two germline ends. The CDR3: CATSSTSPEQPQHF. CDR3 sequence (DNA): TGTGCCACCAGCAGCACTAGTCCGGAACAGCCCCAGCATTTT.

The chain employs TRBV5-6 and TRBJ2-1, with 8 bases fitting TRBD2. Germline-derived CDR1 and CDR2 are SGHDT and YYEEEE. V lost 2 bases, J lost 2 bases, and 6 bases stayed unmatched. The CDR3 loop spans 16 amino acids. The CDR3 DNA sequence: TGTGCCAGCAGCTTCGATCGGCGGGGGGCCTACAATGAGCAGTTCTTC. Translated, it gives CASSFDRRGAYNEQFF.

This rearrangement joins TRBV2 to TRBJ1-2; 8 nucleotides match TRBD1. The V and J ends lost 3 bases and 5 bases, in that order; junction bases with no gene match: 2. This CDR3 is 13 amino acids long. CDR1 is SNHLY and CDR2 is FYNNEI in the germline V gene. The CDR3 DNA sequence: TGTGCCAGCAGTGATCGGACAGGGTATGGCTACACCTTC. Amino acid sequence: CASSDRTGYGYTF.

This clone was detected only once. The chain recombines TRBV9 with TRBJ2-2; 7 nucleotides line up with TRBD2. V shed 2 bases and J 1 base; nucleotides not matched to a gene: 5. CDR3 size: 16 residues. CDR1 and CDR2 (germline): SGDLS, YYNGEE. The CDR3 region has the DNA TGTGCCAGCAGCGTGCGCAGCGGGGTGAACACCGGGGAGCTGTTTTTT. Encoded protein: CASSVRSGVNTGELFF.